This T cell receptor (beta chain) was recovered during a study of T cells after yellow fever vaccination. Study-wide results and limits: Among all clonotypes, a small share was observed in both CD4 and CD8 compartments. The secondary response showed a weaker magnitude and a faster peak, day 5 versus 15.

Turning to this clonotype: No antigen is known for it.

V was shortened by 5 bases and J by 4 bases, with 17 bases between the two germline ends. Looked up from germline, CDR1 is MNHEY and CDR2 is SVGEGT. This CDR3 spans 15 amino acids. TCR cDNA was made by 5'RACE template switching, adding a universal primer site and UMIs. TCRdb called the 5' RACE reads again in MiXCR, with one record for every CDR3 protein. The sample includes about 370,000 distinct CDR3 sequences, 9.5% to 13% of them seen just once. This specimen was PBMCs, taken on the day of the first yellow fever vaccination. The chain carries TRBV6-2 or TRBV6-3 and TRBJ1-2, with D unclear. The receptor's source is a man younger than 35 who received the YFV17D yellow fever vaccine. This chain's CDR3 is CASSPNSGNRYGYTF. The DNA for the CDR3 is TGTGCCAGCAGTCCCAATTCCGGGAATCGCTATGGCTACACCTTC.